One and the same sample provided the 2 T cell receptor beta chains below, sequenced in a study of CD8 T cell repertoires and HIV-1 epitope variants. These receptors lack a known antigen. The assay was immunoSEQ multiplex PCR, and TCRdb's table has in-frame clones only and misses some. The table has around 5,400 clones, about 66% seen once. The sample consisted of cultured CD8+ T cells derived from PBMCs. The origin of the receptors is a male donor with HIV.

The sample holds one count of this clone. The gene calls are TRBV13 and TRBJ2-3; TRBD1 matches at 8 bases. The CDR3 is made up of 16 amino acids. Trimming removed 3 bases from V and 6 bases from J; junction bases left unmatched: 11. Looked up from germline, CDR1 is PRHDT and CDR2 is FYEKMQ (reference sequence). This chain's CDR3 is CASSFLPDRVADTQYF. CDR3 sequence (DNA): TGTGCCAGCAGCTTCTTACCGGACAGGGTTGCGGATACGCAGTATTTT.

The chain recombines TRBV11-3 with TRBJ1-2; D is undetermined. This CDR3 comprises 13 residues. From germline, CDR1 is SGHNT and CDR2 YENEEA. Trimming removed 1 base from V and 5 bases from J, with 8 bases in between. The CDR3 loop is CASSLGQGYGYTF. DNA for the CDR3: TGTGCCAGCAGCTTAGGCCAAGGATATGGCTACACCTTC.